This is a list of T cell receptor beta chains from one sample in a study of shared clonotypes between healthy human individuals. The method was immunoSEQ multiplex PCR; TCRdb's version includes in-frame clones alone and lacks a portion of them. The sample holds some 2.1 million clones, just under 95% seen once. Sequenced material: naive CD8+ T cells sorted from blood. Source of these receptors: a man in his late teens or twenties in good health. CDR3s include the opening cysteine and the closing phenylalanine or tryptophan. The order of the fields is D gene, V gene, clone size, J gene, CDR3 protein, CDR3 DNA. A D gene is named only where the DNA matches it firmly. A clone size is listed for some rows: how often the clone was seen (once, few, many), or a class if it is expanded.

d_call: .
v_call: TRBV6-4
clone_size: .
j_call: TRBJ2-7
cdr3_aa: CASSGPGGTGSFSSYEQYF
cdr3_nt: TGTGCCAGCAGTGGGCCGGGGGGGACAGGATCGTTTAGCTCCTACGAGCAGTACTTC

d_call: TRBD2
v_call: TRBV27
clone_size: .
j_call: TRBJ2-3
cdr3_aa: CASWTSGGNTQYF
cdr3_nt: TGTGCCAGCTGGACTAGCGGGGGGAATACGCAGTATTTT

d_call: TRBD1
v_call: TRBV10-3
clone_size: .
j_call: TRBJ2-5
cdr3_aa: CAISAMGQPQETQYF
cdr3_nt: TGTGCCATCAGCGCAATGGGACAGCCCCAAGAGACCCAGTACTTC

d_call: .
v_call: TRBV5-8
clone_size: once
j_call: TRBJ2-5
cdr3_aa: CASSLALQVMETQYF
cdr3_nt: TGTGCCAGCAGCTTGGCCCTTCAGGTCATGGAGACCCAGTACTTC

d_call: .
v_call: TRBV11-2
clone_size: once
j_call: TRBJ2-7
cdr3_aa: CASSPDDYEQYF
cdr3_nt: TGTGCCAGCAGTCCGGATGACTACGAGCAGTACTTC

d_call: .
v_call: TRBV5-6
clone_size: once
j_call: TRBJ2-7
cdr3_aa: CASSLRNLAYEQYF
cdr3_nt: TGTGCCAGCAGCTTGAGGAACCTAGCGTACGAGCAGTACTTC

d_call: TRBD1
v_call: TRBV6-5
clone_size: once
j_call: TRBJ2-7
cdr3_aa: CASSRQGLEQYF
cdr3_nt: TGTGCCAGCAGCCGACAGGGGCTCGAGCAGTACTTC

d_call: .
v_call: TRBV15
clone_size: once
j_call: TRBJ2-7
cdr3_aa: CATSSPLEEQYF
cdr3_nt: TGTGCCACCAGCTCACCCCTCGAAGAGCAGTACTTC

d_call: .
v_call: TRBV12-1
clone_size: .
j_call: TRBJ2-7
cdr3_aa: CASSFASRVEQYF
cdr3_nt: TGTGCCAGCAGCTTTGCGAGCCGAGTGGAGCAGTACTTC

d_call: TRBD2
v_call: TRBV7-8
clone_size: .
j_call: TRBJ2-3
cdr3_aa: CASSSQAGGIVYTDTQYF
cdr3_nt: TGTGCCAGCAGCTCTCAAGCGGGAGGGATAGTGTACACAGATACGCAGTATTTT

d_call: .
v_call: TRBV19
clone_size: .
j_call: TRBJ2-4
cdr3_aa: CASSPAGTLLGHIQYF
cdr3_nt: TGTGCCAGTAGTCCTGCCGGGACACTCCTAGGGCACATTCAGTACTTC

d_call: TRBD1
v_call: TRBV29-1
clone_size: .
j_call: TRBJ1-2
cdr3_aa: CSVETTGASNYGYTF
cdr3_nt: TGCAGCGTTGAAACCACAGGGGCGTCTAACTATGGCTACACCTTC

d_call: TRBD1
v_call: TRBV27
clone_size: .
j_call: TRBJ1-1
cdr3_aa: CASIRGTGFNTEAFF
cdr3_nt: TGTGCCAGCATCCGAGGGACAGGCTTTAACACTGAAGCTTTCTTT

d_call: TRBD2
v_call: TRBV5-1
clone_size: .
j_call: TRBJ2-1
cdr3_aa: CASSRTLAGGPNEQFF
cdr3_nt: TGCGCCAGCAGTCGTACACTAGCGGGAGGGCCTAATGAGCAGTTCTTC

d_call: .
v_call: TRBV4-1
clone_size: once
j_call: TRBJ2-3
cdr3_aa: CASSQGHGLVDTQYF
cdr3_nt: TGCGCCAGCAGCCAGGGACACGGACTCGTGGATACGCAGTATTTT

d_call: .
v_call: TRBV6-1
clone_size: .
j_call: TRBJ2-7
cdr3_aa: CASMWAPYEQYF
cdr3_nt: TGTGCCAGCATGTGGGCGCCCTACGAGCAGTACTTC

d_call: .
v_call: TRBV7-7
clone_size: .
j_call: TRBJ2-5
cdr3_aa: CASSFSTGNQETQYF
cdr3_nt: TGTGCTAGCAGTTTTTCGACGGGGAACCAAGAGACCCAGTACTTC

d_call: TRBD2
v_call: TRBV5-1
clone_size: .
j_call: TRBJ2-3
cdr3_aa: CASSPRLAGGHTDTQYF
cdr3_nt: TGCGCCAGCAGCCCAAGACTAGCGGGGGGGCACACAGATACGCAGTATTTT

d_call: TRBD1
v_call: TRBV9
clone_size: once
j_call: TRBJ2-5
cdr3_aa: CASSGAPRDRGLERETQYF
cdr3_nt: TGTGCCAGCAGCGGAGCCCCCCGGGACAGGGGGCTTGAGAGGGAGACCCAGTACTTC

d_call: .
v_call: TRBV9
clone_size: .
j_call: TRBJ2-7
cdr3_aa: CASSGGWTDRQYF
cdr3_nt: TGTGCCAGCAGCGGAGGGTGGACAGACCGGCAGTACTTC

d_call: .
v_call: TRBV30
clone_size: .
j_call: TRBJ1-2
cdr3_aa: CAWSAGGYGYTF
cdr3_nt: TGTGCCTGGAGTGCGGGGGGCTATGGCTACACCTTC

d_call: .
v_call: TRBV2
clone_size: .
j_call: TRBJ1-5
cdr3_aa: CASSELGPNQPQHF
cdr3_nt: TGTGCCAGCAGTGAATTAGGGCCCAATCAGCCCCAGCATTTT

d_call: TRBD1
v_call: TRBV7-9
clone_size: .
j_call: TRBJ1-4
cdr3_aa: CASSLTGLDEKLFF
cdr3_nt: TGTGCCAGCAGCTTGACAGGGTTGGATGAAAAACTGTTTTTT

d_call: .
v_call: TRBV5-4
clone_size: .
j_call: TRBJ2-2
cdr3_aa: CASSSSETGELFF
cdr3_nt: TGTGCCAGCAGCTCTAGCGAAACCGGGGAGCTGTTTTTT

d_call: .
v_call: TRBV4-1
clone_size: .
j_call: TRBJ2-7
cdr3_aa: CASSQILSGSYEQYF
cdr3_nt: TGCGCCAGCAGCCAGATACTCAGCGGCTCCTACGAGCAGTACTTC

d_call: .
v_call: TRBV4-1
clone_size: .
j_call: TRBJ2-5
cdr3_aa: CASSQGALQETQYF
cdr3_nt: TGCGCCAGCAGCCAAGGAGCGCTCCAAGAGACCCAGTACTTC

d_call: .
v_call: TRBV27
clone_size: .
j_call: TRBJ1-1
cdr3_aa: CASSIGEDTEAFF
cdr3_nt: TGTGCCAGCAGCATAGGGGAGGACACTGAAGCTTTCTTT

d_call: TRBD2
v_call: TRBV27
clone_size: .
j_call: TRBJ2-7
cdr3_aa: CASTPSLGLASYEQYF
cdr3_nt: TGTGCCAGCACCCCGTCCCTGGGACTAGCCTCCTACGAGCAGTACTTC

d_call: .
v_call: TRBV9
clone_size: .
j_call: TRBJ2-4
cdr3_aa: CASSVASSMGIQYF
cdr3_nt: TGTGCCAGCAGCGTAGCGTCTAGCATGGGCATTCAGTACTTC

d_call: .
v_call: TRBV7-6
clone_size: .
j_call: TRBJ2-7
cdr3_aa: CATWGGRGEQYF
cdr3_nt: TGTGCCACTTGGGGGGGGCGCGGCGAGCAGTACTTC

d_call: TRBD1
v_call: TRBV30
clone_size: .
j_call: TRBJ1-2
cdr3_aa: CAWSPAEGAAYGYTF
cdr3_nt: TGTGCCTGGAGCCCCGCAGAGGGGGCAGCCTATGGCTACACCTTC

d_call: TRBD1
v_call: TRBV30
clone_size: .
j_call: TRBJ2-7
cdr3_aa: CAWSTGANSYEQYF
cdr3_nt: TGTGCCTGGAGTACAGGGGCTAACTCCTACGAGCAGTACTTC

d_call: .
v_call: TRBV27
clone_size: few
j_call: TRBJ1-2
cdr3_aa: CASSAGIDGYTF
cdr3_nt: TGTGCCAGCAGTGCGGGGATTGATGGCTACACCTTC

d_call: .
v_call: TRBV29-1
clone_size: .
j_call: TRBJ1-1
cdr3_aa: CSVDPGLKNTEAFF
cdr3_nt: TGCAGCGTTGACCCAGGACTAAAGAACACTGAAGCTTTCTTT

d_call: TRBD1
v_call: TRBV6-5
clone_size: .
j_call: TRBJ1-2
cdr3_aa: CASSYGTGASSGYTF
cdr3_nt: TGTGCCAGCAGTTACGGCACAGGGGCGTCTTCTGGCTACACCTTC

d_call: .
v_call: TRBV18
clone_size: few
j_call: TRBJ1-5
cdr3_aa: CASSPKGPGGNQPQHF
cdr3_nt: TGTGCCAGCTCACCAAAGGGCCCAGGAGGCAATCAGCCCCAGCATTTT

d_call: .
v_call: TRBV4-2
clone_size: .
j_call: TRBJ2-1
cdr3_aa: CASSQGHGGDSYNEQFF
cdr3_nt: TGTGCCAGCAGCCAAGGGCACGGGGGAGACTCCTACAATGAGCAGTTCTTC

d_call: TRBD1
v_call: TRBV5-6
clone_size: .
j_call: TRBJ2-7
cdr3_aa: CASSWGTAAYEQYF
cdr3_nt: TGTGCCAGCAGCTGGGGGACAGCAGCCTACGAGCAGTACTTC

d_call: .
v_call: TRBV15
clone_size: .
j_call: TRBJ2-7
cdr3_aa: CATRGGLGGDTYEQYF
cdr3_nt: TGTGCCACCAGAGGTGGCTTAGGAGGCGATACCTACGAGCAGTACTTC

d_call: .
v_call: TRBV7-2
clone_size: .
j_call: TRBJ2-7
cdr3_aa: CASSLSTSYEQYF
cdr3_nt: TGTGCCAGCAGCTTATCGACTAGCTACGAGCAGTACTTC

d_call: TRBD1
v_call: TRBV5-1
clone_size: .
j_call: TRBJ2-7
cdr3_aa: CASSEQQGDALHEQYF
cdr3_nt: TGCGCCAGCAGCGAACAACAGGGGGACGCCCTCCACGAGCAGTACTTC

d_call: .
v_call: TRBV4-1
clone_size: .
j_call: TRBJ2-7
cdr3_aa: CASSQNRGAGEQYF
cdr3_nt: TGCGCCAGCAGCCAGAATCGGGGGGCGGGCGAGCAGTACTTC